The 16 T cell receptor beta chains below were found in one sample sequenced in a study of shared clonotypes between healthy human individuals. Here immunoSEQ multiplex PCR was the method, and the copy in TCRdb shows in-frame clones only, minus some. In the table there are under 750,000 clones, over 60% of which are singletons. Input material: memory CD4+ T cells sorted from blood. The subset denotes: CD45RA-negative fraction. These receptors came from a young woman in good health.

The genes are TRBV30 and TRBJ1-6; 10 nucleotides line up with TRBD1. The V gene's germline CDR1 is GTSNPN and CDR2 SVGIG (reference sequence). After removal of 5 bases from V and 9 bases from J, the junction contained 4 bases not matched to a gene. The CDR3 contains 13 residues. Written as DNA, the CDR3 is TGTGCCTGGGGGACAGGGGCCCGTTCACCCCTCCACTTT. Translated: CAWGTGARSPLHF.

The rearrangement links TRBV5-4 to TRBJ1-2, with D unclear. The CDR3 is made up of 12 amino acids. The V gene lost 0 bases and the J gene lost 7 bases, with 7 bases spanning the gap. CDR1 is SGHNT and CDR2 is YYREEE in the germline V gene (reference sequence). CDR3 DNA sequence: TGTGCCAGCAGCTTGGAGGAACGTGGCTACACCTTC. As protein: CASSLEERGYTF.

This clone was observed many times. This chain joins TRBV14 and TRBJ2-3, with D perhaps TRBD2 (5 bases). Trimming took off 4 bases at V and 1 base at J, with 12 bases between the two ends. The CDR3 runs to 15 residues. CDR1 and CDR2 from the germline V gene are SGHDN and FVKESK. As DNA, the CDR3 is TGTGCCAGCAGCCCCACTAGTTGGGGCACAGATACGCAGTATTTT. Translation gives CASSPTSWGTDTQYF.

The chain uses TRBV5-4 and TRBJ1-2; 8 bases agree with TRBD1. Germline V CDR1 and CDR2: SGHNT, YYREEE (reference sequence). This CDR3 has 15 residues. V gave up 3 bases and J gave up 8 bases; unmatched junction bases: 12. The CDR3 sequence is CASSSAQGALSGYTF. The CDR3 DNA is TGTGCCAGCAGCTCGGCCCAGGGGGCGCTGAGCGGCTACACCTTC. Full variable domain (rest looked up from reference TRBV5-4 and TRBJ1-2): ETGVTQSPTHLIKTRGQQVTLRCSSQSGHNTVSWYQQALGQGPQFIFQYYREEENGRGNFPPRFSGLQFPNYSSELNVNALELDDSALYLCASSSAQGALSGYTFGSGTRLTVV.

This clone was detected a few times. This chain joins TRBV5-1 and TRBJ2-7; TRBD1 agrees at 9 bases. Germline trimming cut 6 bases from V and 6 bases from J; bases unmatched to any gene: 13. CDR3 length: 15 residues. CDR1 is SGHRS and CDR2 is YFSETQ in the germline V gene. This CDR3 reads CASNLHRGQGGEQYF. CDR3 DNA: TGCGCCAGCAATCTCCATAGGGGACAGGGAGGCGAGCAGTACTTC.

The CDR3 loop is CASSEPRNSGANVLTF. The CDR3 bases are TGTGCCAGCAGTGAACCTAGAAACTCTGGGGCCAACGTCCTGACTTTC. This chain connects TRBV6-1 to TRBJ2-6; D remains unclear. V dropped 2 bases and J dropped 0 bases, with 8 bases sitting between them. The length of the CDR3 is 16 residues. The V gene's germline CDR1 is MNHNS and CDR2 SASEGT.

Written as DNA, the CDR3 is TGCGCCAGCCGTTTGCGGGAGATTGGAGAGACCCAGTACTTC. Protein sequence: CASRLREIGETQYF. The J gene is TRBJ2-5, the V gene TRBV10-2; 7 positions match TRBD2. Germline V gives CDR1 WSHSY, CDR2 SAAADI. CDR3 size: 14 residues. J lost 4 bases, V lost 8 bases, and 10 bases had no gene match.

This chain links TRBV10-3 with TRBJ2-5; TRBD2 matches at 13 bases. After removal of 6 bases from V and 5 bases from J, the junction contained 6 bases not matched to a gene. This CDR3 region has 15 residues. Germline values: CDR1 ENHRY, CDR2 SYGVKD. The CDR3 loop is CAISPGLAGDETQYF. Here the CDR3 DNA reads TGTGCCATCAGCCCCGGACTAGCGGGAGATGAGACCCAGTACTTC.

The sample holds many counts of this clone. The J gene is TRBJ2-3, the V gene TRBV19; D might be TRBD1 or TRBD2, each matching 5 bases. Between the trimmed V and J ends, which lost 5 bases and 5 bases, there was a span of 17 bases. CDR1 and CDR2 from the germline V gene are LNHDA and SQIVND (reference sequence). This CDR3 contains 15 residues. CDR3 sequence (DNA): TGTGCCAGTAGTGTCGAGGGGTCCGGAATAGATACGCAGTATTTT. This gives the protein CASSVEGSGIDTQYF.

This sequence joins TRBV9 and TRBJ2-1; tentatively, D is TRBD2 (6 bases). V was clipped by 3 bases and J by 4 bases, with 17 bases between them. The germline CDR1 and CDR2 sequences are SGDLS and YYNGEE. The CDR3 sequence is 16 residues long. CDR3 in DNA: TGTGCCAGCAGCGAAACTAGCTCCGAATATTACAATGAGCAGTTCTTC. Amino acid sequence: CASSETSSEYYNEQFF.

This clone was detected a few times. V is TRBV6-5 and J is TRBJ2-1; possibly TRBD2 for D (6 bases). With 5 bases removed from V and 6 bases from J, the gap between germline ends came to 17 bases. CDR3 length: 15 amino acids. Per the germline V gene, CDR1 is MNHEY and CDR2 is SVGAGI. The CDR3 DNA reads as TGTGCCAGCAGTAGGGGCGGGGAGGAGGGCAATGAGCAGTTCTTC. Its translation: CASSRGGEEGNEQFF.

The gene calls are TRBV5-4 and TRBJ2-5; D uncertain. Trimming left V 4 bases short and J 7 bases short, with 11 bases between. CDR3 length equals 12 residues. CDR1 is SGHNT and CDR2 is YYREEE in the germline V gene (reference sequence). CDR3 loop: CASSRAGGTQYF. As DNA, the CDR3 is TGTGCCAGCAGCAGGGCTGGCGGGACCCAGTACTTC.

This clone was seen only a few times. The V and J genes are TRBV30 and TRBJ1-2; 7 bases agree with TRBD1. V dropped 3 bases and J dropped 8; count of bases not matched to a gene: 12. The CDR3 loop spans 14 amino acids. The germline V gene has CDR1 GTSNPN and CDR2 SVGIG (reference sequence). The DNA of the CDR3 is TGTGCCTGGAGCAGACAGGGAGTTCGGGAAGGCTACACCTTC. It yields the protein CAWSRQGVREGYTF.

This clone has at least ten counts. The rearrangement links TRBV14 to TRBJ2-4; tentatively, D is TRBD2 (5 bases). V shed 4 bases and J shed 9 bases, with 13 bases lying between them. Germline V gene lookup returns CDR1 SGHDN and CDR2 FVKESK. CDR3 size: 13 residues. In DNA form, the CDR3 reads TGTGCCAGCAGCCCCAACCCAGCGGCCATTCAGTACTTC. Amino acids: CASSPNPAAIQYF.

The chain carries TRBV19 and TRBJ1-5, with 7 positions matching TRBD1. V was clipped by 6 bases and J by 4 bases; unmatched bases: 6. CDR1 is LNHDA and CDR2 is SQIVND in the germline V gene (reference sequence). This CDR3 is 14 amino acids long. The chain's CDR3 is CASRPGQANQPQHF. As DNA, the CDR3 is TGTGCCAGTAGACCCGGACAGGCTAATCAGCCCCAGCATTTT. Full variable domain (remainder filled in from reference TRBV19 and TRBJ1-5): DGGITQSPKYLFRKEGQNVTLSCEQNLNHDAMYWYRQDPGQGLRLIYYSQIVNDFQKGDIAEGYSVSREKKESFPLTVTSAQKNPTAFYLCASRPGQANQPQHFGDGTRLSIL.

The CDR3 sequence is CASSLLSSYNEQFF. The CDR3 nucleotides read TGTGCCAGCAGCTTATTGAGCTCCTACAATGAGCAGTTCTTC. The chain has TRBV11-2 and TRBJ2-1; no definite D call. Germline CDR1 is SGHAT and CDR2 is FQNNGV. Trimming left V 2 bases short and J 0 bases short, with 5 bases between. The CDR3 length is 14 residues.